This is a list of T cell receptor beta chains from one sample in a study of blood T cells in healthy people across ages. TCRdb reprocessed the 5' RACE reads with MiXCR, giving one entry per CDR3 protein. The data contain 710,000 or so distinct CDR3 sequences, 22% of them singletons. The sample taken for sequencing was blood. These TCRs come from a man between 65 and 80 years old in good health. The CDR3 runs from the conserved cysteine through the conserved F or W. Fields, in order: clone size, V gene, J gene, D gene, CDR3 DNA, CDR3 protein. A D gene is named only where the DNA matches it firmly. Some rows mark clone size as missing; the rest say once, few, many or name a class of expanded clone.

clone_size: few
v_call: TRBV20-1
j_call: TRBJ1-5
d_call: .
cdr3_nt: TGCAGTGCTTCGAACAGGGTGGCCTCGAATCAGCCCCAGCATTTT
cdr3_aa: CSASNRVASNQPQHF

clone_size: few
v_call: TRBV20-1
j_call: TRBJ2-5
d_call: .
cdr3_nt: TGCAGTGCCGCGAGGGGAAAACAGTACTTC
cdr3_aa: CSAARGKQYF

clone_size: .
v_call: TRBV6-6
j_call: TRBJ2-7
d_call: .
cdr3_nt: TGTGCCAGCAGTTACCTTGACTTCTCCTACGAGCAGTACTTC
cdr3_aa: CASSYLDFSYEQYF

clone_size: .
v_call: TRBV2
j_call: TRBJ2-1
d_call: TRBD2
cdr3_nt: TGTGCCAGCAGCGGGCTAGCGGGACCCAATGAGCAGTTCTTC
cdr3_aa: CASSGLAGPNEQFF

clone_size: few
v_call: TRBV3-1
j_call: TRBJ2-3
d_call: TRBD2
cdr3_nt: TGTGCCAGCAGCCAACGTCCTAGCGGGAGAGATACGCAGTATTTT
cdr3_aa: CASSQRPSGRDTQYF

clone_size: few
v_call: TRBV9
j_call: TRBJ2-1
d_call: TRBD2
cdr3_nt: TGTGCCAGCAGCGTAGGACTAGCAGGAGTGGACAATGAGCAGTTCTTC
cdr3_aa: CASSVGLAGVDNEQFF

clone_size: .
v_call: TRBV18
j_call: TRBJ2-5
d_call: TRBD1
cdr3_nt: TGTGCCAGCTCCCCCCGCCCGACAGGGCAGAGGCAAGAGACCCAGTACTTC
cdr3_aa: CASSPRPTGQRQETQYF

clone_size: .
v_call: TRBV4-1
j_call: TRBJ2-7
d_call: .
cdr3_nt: TGCGCCAGCAGCCAAGCAGGGGACTGGCTGGGAGCCTACGAGCAGTACTTC
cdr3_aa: CASSQAGDWLGAYEQYF

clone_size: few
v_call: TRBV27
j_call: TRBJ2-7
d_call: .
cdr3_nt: TGTGCCAGCAAACTAAACGCCGCCGGGCACGAGCAGTACTTC
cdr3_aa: CASKLNAAGHEQYF

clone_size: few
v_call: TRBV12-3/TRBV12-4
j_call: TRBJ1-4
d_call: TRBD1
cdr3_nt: TGTGCCAGCAGTCCCGGGACAGGGACGGGAAAACTGTTTTTT
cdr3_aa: CASSPGTGTGKLFF

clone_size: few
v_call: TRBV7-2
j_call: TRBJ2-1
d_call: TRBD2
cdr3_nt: TGTGCCAGCAGCTTAGCCGGGACTACCTACAATGAGCAGTTCTTC
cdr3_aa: CASSLAGTTYNEQFF

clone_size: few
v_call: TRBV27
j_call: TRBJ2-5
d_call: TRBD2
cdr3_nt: TGTGCCAGCAGTCCGGATACTGGGACTAGCGGGAGTATGTGGGAGACCCAGTACTTC
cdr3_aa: CASSPDTGTSGSMWETQYF

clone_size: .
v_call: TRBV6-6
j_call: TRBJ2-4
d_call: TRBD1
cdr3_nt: TGTGCCAGCAGTTCTTTCAGGGGGACAGCCAAAAACATTCAGTACTTC
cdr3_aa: CASSSFRGTAKNIQYF

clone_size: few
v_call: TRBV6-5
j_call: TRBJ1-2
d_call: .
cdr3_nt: TGTGCCAGCAAGGGGCCGGGGGCTGGCTATGGCTACACCTTC
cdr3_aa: CASKGPGAGYGYTF